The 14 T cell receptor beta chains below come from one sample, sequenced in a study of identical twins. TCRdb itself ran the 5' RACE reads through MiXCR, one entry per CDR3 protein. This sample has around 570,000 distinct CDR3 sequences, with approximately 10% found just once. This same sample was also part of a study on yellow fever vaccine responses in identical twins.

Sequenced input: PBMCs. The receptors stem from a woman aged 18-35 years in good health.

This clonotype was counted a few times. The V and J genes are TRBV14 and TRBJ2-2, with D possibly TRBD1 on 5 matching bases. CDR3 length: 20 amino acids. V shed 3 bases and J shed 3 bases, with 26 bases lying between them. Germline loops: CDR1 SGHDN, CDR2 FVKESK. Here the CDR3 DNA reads TGTGCCAGCAGCCACCCCTCGCCGAGGACACGGAGAAAATACACCGGGGAGCTGTTTTTT. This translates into CASSHPSPRTRRKYTGELFF.

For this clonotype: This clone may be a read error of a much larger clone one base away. The CDR3, as DNA: TGCAGTGGGGTCAAGACAGGCCTCTCCTACGAGCAGTACTTC. Translating it yields CSGVKTGLSYEQYF. The J gene is TRBJ2-7, the V gene TRBV20-1; D might be TRBD1 (6 bases). Germline CDR1 reads DFQATT; CDR2 reads SNEGSKA (reference sequence). The CDR3 has 14 amino acids. V lost 7 bases and J 0 bases, leaving 16 bases between the germline ends.

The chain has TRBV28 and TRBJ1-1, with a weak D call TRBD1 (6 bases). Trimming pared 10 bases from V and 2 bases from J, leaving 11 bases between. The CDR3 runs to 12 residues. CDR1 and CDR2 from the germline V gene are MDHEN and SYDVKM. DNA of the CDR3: TGTGCCACATTACAGGGAAACACTGAAGCTTTCTTT. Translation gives CATLQGNTEAFF.

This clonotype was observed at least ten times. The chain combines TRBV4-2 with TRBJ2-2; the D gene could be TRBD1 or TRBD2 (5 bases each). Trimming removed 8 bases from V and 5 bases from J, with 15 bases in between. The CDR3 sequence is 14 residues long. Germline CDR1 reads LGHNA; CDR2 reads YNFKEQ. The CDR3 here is CASPWGKRTGELFF. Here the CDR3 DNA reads TGTGCCAGCCCTTGGGGGAAGAGGACCGGGGAGCTGTTTTTT.

In nucleotides, the CDR3 is TGTGCCAGCAGAAGACAGGGGACGAAAGAGACCCAGTACTTC. It yields the protein CASRRQGTKETQYF. The chain employs TRBV5-4 and TRBJ2-5; 8 nucleotides agree with TRBD1. The CDR3 has 14 residues. Germline assignment: CDR1 SGHNT and CDR2 YYREEE (reference sequence). With 5 bases clipped from V and 3 bases from J, the junction kept 6 bases outside the gene matches.

CDR3 protein: CASRWGGDTDTQYF. The CDR3 DNA follows: TGTGCCAGCAGGTGGGGGGGCGACACAGATACGCAGTATTTT. This chain connects TRBV12-3 or TRBV12-4 to TRBJ2-3; maybe TRBD2 (7 bases). V was trimmed by 6 bases and J by 2 bases, leaving 12 bases between them. The CDR3 contains 14 residues.

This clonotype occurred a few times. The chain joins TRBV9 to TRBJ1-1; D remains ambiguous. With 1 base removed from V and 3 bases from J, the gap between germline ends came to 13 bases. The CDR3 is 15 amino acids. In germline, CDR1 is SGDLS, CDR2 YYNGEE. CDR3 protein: CASSVSEGWDTEAFF. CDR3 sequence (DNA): TGTGCCAGCAGCGTATCCGAGGGATGGGACACTGAAGCTTTCTTT.

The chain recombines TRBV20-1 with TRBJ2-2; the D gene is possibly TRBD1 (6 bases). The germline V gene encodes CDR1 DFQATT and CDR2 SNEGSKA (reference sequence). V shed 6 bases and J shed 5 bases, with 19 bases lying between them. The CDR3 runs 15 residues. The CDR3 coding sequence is TGCAGTGCAATTATACCCTTCACAGGGACCGGGGAGCTGTTTTTT. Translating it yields CSAIIPFTGTGELFF.

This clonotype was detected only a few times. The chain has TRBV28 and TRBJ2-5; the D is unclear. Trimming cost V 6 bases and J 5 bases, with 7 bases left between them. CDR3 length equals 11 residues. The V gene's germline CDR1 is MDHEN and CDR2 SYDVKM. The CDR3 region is CASSWRETQYF. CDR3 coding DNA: TGTGCCAGCAGCTGGCGTGAGACCCAGTACTTC.

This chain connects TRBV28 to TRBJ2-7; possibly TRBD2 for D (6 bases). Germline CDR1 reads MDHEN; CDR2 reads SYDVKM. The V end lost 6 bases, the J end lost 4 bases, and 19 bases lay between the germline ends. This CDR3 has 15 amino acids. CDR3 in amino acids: CASRPPGRDRYEQYF. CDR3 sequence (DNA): TGTGCCAGCAGACCCCCCGGGCGGGATCGATACGAGCAGTACTTC. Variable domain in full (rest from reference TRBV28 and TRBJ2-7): DVKVTQSSRYLVKRTGEKVFLECVQDMDHENMFWYRQDPGLGLRLIYFSYDVKMKEKGDIPEGYSVSREKKERFSLILESASTNQTSMYLCASRPPGRDRYEQYFGPGTRLTVT.

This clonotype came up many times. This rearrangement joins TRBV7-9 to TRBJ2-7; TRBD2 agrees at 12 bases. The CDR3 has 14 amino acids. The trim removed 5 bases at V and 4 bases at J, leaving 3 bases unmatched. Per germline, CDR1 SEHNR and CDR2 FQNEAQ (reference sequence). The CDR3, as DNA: TGTGCCAGCAGCACCGGACTAGCGGGATACGAGCAGTACTTC. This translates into CASSTGLAGYEQYF.

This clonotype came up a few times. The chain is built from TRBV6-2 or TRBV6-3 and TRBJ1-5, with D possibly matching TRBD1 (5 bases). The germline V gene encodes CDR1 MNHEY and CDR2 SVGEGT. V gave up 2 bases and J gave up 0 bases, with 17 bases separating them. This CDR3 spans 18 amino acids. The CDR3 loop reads CASSYTWQGSYSNQPQHF. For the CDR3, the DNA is TGTGCCAGCAGTTACACTTGGCAGGGCAGTTATAGCAATCAGCCCCAGCATTTT.

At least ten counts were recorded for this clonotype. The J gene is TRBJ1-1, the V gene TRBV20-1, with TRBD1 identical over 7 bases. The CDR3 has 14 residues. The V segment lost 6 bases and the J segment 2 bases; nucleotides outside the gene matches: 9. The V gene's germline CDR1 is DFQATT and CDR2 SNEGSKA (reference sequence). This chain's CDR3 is CSAGEGGRNTEAFF. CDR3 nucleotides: TGCAGTGCGGGGGAAGGGGGCCGTAACACTGAAGCTTTCTTT.

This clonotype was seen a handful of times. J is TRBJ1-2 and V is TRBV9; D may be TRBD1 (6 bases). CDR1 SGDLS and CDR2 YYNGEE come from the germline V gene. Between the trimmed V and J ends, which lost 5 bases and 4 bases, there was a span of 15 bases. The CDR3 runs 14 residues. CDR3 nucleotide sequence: TGTGCCAGCAGTGCGCCAACAGGGTTCTATGGCTACACCTTC. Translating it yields CASSAPTGFYGYTF.